Below are 4 T cell receptor beta chains sequenced from a single sample in a study of shared clonotypes between healthy human individuals. The naive CD8 subset, CD45RO-negative cells positively selected for CCR7, excluded terminally differentiated effector memory CD45RA+ cells. Measured with immunoSEQ multiplex PCR; TCRdb has only the in-frame clones, and not every one. This sample has about 550,000 clones; nearly 97% occur once, and the top ten carry around 0.11%. Source material: naive CD8+ T cells sorted from blood. These receptors were taken from a woman aged 25 to 39 in good health.

The chain employs TRBV7-6 and TRBJ2-7; 10 nucleotides align to TRBD1. CDR1 is SGHVS, CDR2 FNYEAQ, per germline. V lost 4 bases, J lost 2 bases, and 5 bases stayed unmatched. The CDR3 runs 15 residues. The CDR3 region is CASSSGTGATYEQYF. DNA for the CDR3: TGTGCCAGCAGCTCCGGGACAGGGGCAACCTACGAGCAGTACTTC.

V is TRBV5-8 and J is TRBJ2-1; possibly TRBD2 for D (6 bases). Per germline, CDR1 SGHTS and CDR2 YDEGEE. The CDR3 spans 16 residues. The V gene lost 1 base and the J gene lost 6 bases, with 17 bases spanning the gap. The CDR3 loop is CASSLYSDYPRNEQFF. In DNA form, the CDR3 reads TGTGCCAGCAGCTTGTATTCGGACTACCCCCGCAATGAGCAGTTCTTC. Full variable domain (missing parts from reference TRBV5-8 and TRBJ2-1): EAGVTQSPTHLIKTRGQQATLRCSPISGHTSVYWYQQALGLGLQFLLWYDEGEERNRGNFPPRFSGRQFPNYSSELNVNALELEDSALYLCASSLYSDYPRNEQFFGPGTRLTVL.

The chain couples TRBV2 to TRBJ2-7; D uncertain. In germline, CDR1 is SNHLY, CDR2 FYNNEI. This CDR3 is built from 13 residues. V gave up 4 bases and J gave up 0 bases, with 7 bases separating them. The CDR3 here is CASSGVTSYEQYF. For the CDR3, the DNA is TGTGCCAGCAGTGGGGTCACCTCCTACGAGCAGTACTTC.

The J gene is TRBJ1-2, the V gene TRBV5-8, with D hard to call. Deletions cut 4 bases from V and 6 bases from J, with 10 bases between. The CDR3 has 12 residues. Germline V gene lookup returns CDR1 SGHTS and CDR2 YDEGEE. In DNA, the CDR3 is TGTGCCAGCAGCGTCGGACGAGATGGCTACACCTTC. Translation: CASSVGRDGYTF.